This T cell receptor beta chain was sequenced for a study of blood T cell repertoires in COVID-19. Generated by immunoSEQ multiplex PCR, the TCRdb table keeps only in-frame clones and is missing some. Of about 80,000 clones listed, about 72% were seen once; the top ten hold approximately 15%. The sequencing sample was made of peripheral blood. This receptor was taken from a man between 65 and 80 years old with active or convalescent COVID-19.

CDR3 protein: CASSFARTAPLHF. The CDR3 region has the DNA TGTGCCAGCAGCTTCGCACGGACAGCACCCCTCCACTTT. The rearrangement joins TRBV11-3 to TRBJ1-6; the D gene is possibly TRBD1 (6 bases). V was cut by 3 bases and J by 11 bases, with 11 bases left in between. Germline V gene data show CDR1 as SGHNT and CDR2 as YENEEA. The CDR3 totals 13 residues.